This T cell receptor (beta chain) was found in a study of blood T cells in healthy people across ages. Primed by a sample-barcoded 5' primer and a J-beta primer mix, a second PCR proceeded for about 6 to 12 cycles. TCRdb used MiXCR to reprocess the 5' RACE reads, holding one entry per CDR3 protein. This table holds approximately 790,000 distinct CDR3 sequences, approximately 67% found once. This clonotype was obtained from a man aged 25-45 years in good health. Sample: blood.

CDR3 region: CASSQDRGATNEKLFF. For the CDR3, the DNA is TGTGCCAGCAGTCAGGACAGGGGCGCAACTAATGAAAAACTGTTTTTT. The rearrangement joins TRBV12-3 or TRBV12-4 to TRBJ1-4, with TRBD1 matching 9 bases. J gave up 0 bases and V 5 bases, and 4 bases lay outside the gene matches. CDR3 length equals 16 residues.